The clone carrying this TCR beta chain was recorded many times. This specimen belongs to a study of T-cell reconstitution after alpha-beta-depleted transplantation in children. Unique molecular identifiers featured in how the TCRbeta library was prepared. MiXCR was run by TCRdb on the PCR reads, yielding one entry per CDR3 protein. The data show some 80,000 distinct CDR3 sequences, approximately 18% seen once. The sample here was PBMCs, mostly from graft donor cells, taken 360 days after TCRalphabeta/CD19-depleted stem cell transplant. This clonotype was obtained from a male patient aged 2 to 10 who had a stem cell transplant for acute lymphoblastic leukemia, so the T cells may come from the graft donor.

The CDR3 nucleotides are TGTGCCAGCAGCTTCCCGACTAGCGGGACGATCACAGATACGCAGTATTTT. As protein: CASSFPTSGTITDTQYF. The chain uses TRBV7-9 and TRBJ2-3, with 11 nucleotides matching TRBD2. The germline V gene has CDR1 SEHNR and CDR2 FQNEAQ (reference sequence). The J segment lost 2 bases and the V segment lost 3 bases, leaving 7 bases of the junction unmatched. The CDR3 contains 17 residues.